The 5 T cell receptor beta chains below were found in one sample sequenced in a study of T-cell reconstitution after alpha-beta-depleted transplantation in children. Construction of the TCRbeta library involved unique molecular identifiers. TCRdb processed the PCR reads anew with MiXCR; each CDR3 protein has one entry. In the table there are some 830,000 distinct CDR3 sequences, about 15% of which are singletons. Material: PBMCs, mostly from graft donor cells, obtained 360 days after TCRalphabeta/CD19-depleted stem cell transplant. The receptors shown here come from a male patient younger than 18 who had a stem cell transplant for acute lymphoblastic leukemia, so the T cells may come from the graft donor.

The chain carries TRBV20-1 and TRBJ2-1; D is perhaps TRBD1 or TRBD2 (6 bases each). The CDR3 runs to 14 residues. In germline, CDR1 is DFQATT, CDR2 SNEGSKA (reference sequence). Between the trimmed V and J ends, which lost 7 bases and 6 bases, there was a span of 19 bases. CDR3 amino acids: CSGSWGAPINEQFF. The DNA of the CDR3 is TGCAGTGGCTCTTGGGGGGCGCCGATCAATGAGCAGTTCTTC.

Many counts were recorded for this clonotype. This rearrangement joins TRBV4-1 to TRBJ2-3; D not certain. The ends were cut back, 8 bases at V and 2 bases at J, with 20 bases in the middle. Per germline, CDR1 MGHRA and CDR2 YSYEKL. The CDR3 contains 16 residues. Here the CDR3 reads CASGGVGRGPTDTQYF. CDR3 in DNA: TGCGCCAGCGGCGGAGTAGGCCGTGGGCCCACAGATACGCAGTATTTT.

This clonotype was seen more than once but under ten times. The CDR3 DNA follows: TGTGCCAGCAGCCCCCCCGGGACACAAGCTTTCTTT. The encoded protein is CASSPPGTQAFF. This chain joins TRBV21-1 and TRBJ1-1; the table assigns TRBD1, which was not confirmed against the DNA. TRBV21-1 represents a pseudogene. The CDR3 sequence is 12 residues long.

V gene TRBV5-6 combines with J gene TRBJ2-7; a weak D match, TRBD2 (5 bases). This CDR3 region has 13 residues. V was cut by 7 bases and J by 2 bases, with 13 bases left in between. Germline CDR1 is SGHDT and CDR2 is YYEEEE. CDR3 sequence reads: CASALTGAYEQYF. The CDR3 nucleotides read TGTGCCAGCGCCTTAACCGGGGCCTACGAGCAGTACTTC.

This chain joins TRBV12-3 or TRBV12-4 and TRBJ2-3; no definite D call. The CDR3 totals 15 residues. The ends were cut back, 2 bases at V and 1 base at J, with 10 bases in the middle. In nucleotides, the CDR3 is TGTGCCAGCAGTTTAAGCTTATCCCGCACAGATACGCAGTATTTT. It yields the protein CASSLSLSRTDTQYF.